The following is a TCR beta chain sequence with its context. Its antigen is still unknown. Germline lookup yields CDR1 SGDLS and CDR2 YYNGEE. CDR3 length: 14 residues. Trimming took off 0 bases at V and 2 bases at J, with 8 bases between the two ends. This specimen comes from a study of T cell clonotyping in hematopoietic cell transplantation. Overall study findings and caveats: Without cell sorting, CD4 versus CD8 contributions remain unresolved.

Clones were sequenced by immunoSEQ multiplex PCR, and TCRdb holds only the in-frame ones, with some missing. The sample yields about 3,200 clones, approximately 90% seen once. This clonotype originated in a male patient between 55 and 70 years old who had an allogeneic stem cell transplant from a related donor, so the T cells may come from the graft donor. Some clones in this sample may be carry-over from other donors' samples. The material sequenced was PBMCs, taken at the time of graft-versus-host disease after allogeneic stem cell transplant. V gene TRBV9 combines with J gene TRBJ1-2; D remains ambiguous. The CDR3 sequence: CASSVGPGNYGYTF. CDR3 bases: TGTGCCAGCAGCGTAGGCCCAGGCAACTATGGCTACACCTTC.